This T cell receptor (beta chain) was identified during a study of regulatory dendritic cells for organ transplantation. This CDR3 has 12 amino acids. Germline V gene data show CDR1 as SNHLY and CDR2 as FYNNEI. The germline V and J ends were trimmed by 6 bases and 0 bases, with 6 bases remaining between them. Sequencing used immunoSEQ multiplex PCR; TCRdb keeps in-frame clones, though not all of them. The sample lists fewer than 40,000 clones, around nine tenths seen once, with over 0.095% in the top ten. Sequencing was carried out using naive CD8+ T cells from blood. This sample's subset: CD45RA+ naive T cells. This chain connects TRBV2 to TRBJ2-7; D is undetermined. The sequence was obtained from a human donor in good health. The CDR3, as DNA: TGTGCCAGCAGACCGAACTCCTACGAGCAGTACTTC. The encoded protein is CASRPNSYEQYF.